The TCR beta chain under discussion was sequenced for a study of cytomegalovirus exposure and HLA in healthy donors. Study conclusions and caveats: The authors enumerated over 150 TCR beta chains as linked to cytomegalovirus.

The germline V gene encodes CDR1 MNHNY and CDR2 SVGAGI (reference sequence). V was clipped by 4 bases and J by 2 bases, with 11 bases between them. This CDR3 has 15 residues. Here immunoSEQ multiplex PCR was the method, and the copy in TCRdb shows in-frame clones only, minus some. This table holds 160,000 or so clones, roughly 84% found once. As to this clone: Its cognate antigen is unknown.

The TCR sequence derives from a man aged 25 to 40 in good health and CMV-seropositive. The rearrangement uses TRBV6-6 and TRBJ1-4; D is possibly TRBD1 (5 bases). Sequencing was done on a sample of PBMCs. In DNA form, the CDR3 reads TGTGCCAGCAGTTCGACAGCCCGGACTAATGAAAAACTGTTTTTT. Translated, it gives CASSSTARTNEKLFF.